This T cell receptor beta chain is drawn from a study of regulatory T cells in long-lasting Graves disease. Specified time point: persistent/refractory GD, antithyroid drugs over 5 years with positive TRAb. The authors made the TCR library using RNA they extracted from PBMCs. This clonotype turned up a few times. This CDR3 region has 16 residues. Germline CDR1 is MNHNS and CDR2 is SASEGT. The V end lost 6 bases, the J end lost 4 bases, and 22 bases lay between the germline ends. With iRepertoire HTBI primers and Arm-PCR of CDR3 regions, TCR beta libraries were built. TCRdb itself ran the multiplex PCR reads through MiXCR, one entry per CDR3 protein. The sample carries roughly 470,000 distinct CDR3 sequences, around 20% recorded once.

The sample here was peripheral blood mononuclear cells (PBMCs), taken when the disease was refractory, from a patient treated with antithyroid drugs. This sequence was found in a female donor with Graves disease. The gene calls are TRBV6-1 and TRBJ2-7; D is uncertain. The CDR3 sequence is CASSESVMSLPYEQYF. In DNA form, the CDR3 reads TGTGCCAGCAGCGAATCCGTAATGAGCCTCCCTTACGAGCAGTACTTC.